The 21 T cell receptor beta chains presented below share a single source sample, sequenced in a study of cytomegalovirus exposure and HLA in healthy donors. Libraries were prepared by immunoSEQ multiplex PCR; TCRdb keeps only in-frame clonotypes and omits some of them. The data show some 340,000 clones, with 87% seen just once and approximately 1.1% held by the top ten. Sample: PBMCs. These receptor sequences come from a woman aged 25 to 45 in good health and CMV-seropositive.

This clone occurred once. The chain links TRBV27 to TRBJ1-2; D is unresolved. The CDR3 spans 13 residues. Germline V lookup: CDR1 MNHEY, CDR2 SMNVEV (reference sequence). Trimming took off 3 bases at V and 0 bases at J, with 5 bases between the two ends. CDR3 sequence: CASSLGSNYGYTF. The CDR3 DNA is TGTGCCAGCAGTTTGGGTTCTAACTATGGCTACACCTTC.

The gene calls are TRBV15 and TRBJ1-2; possible D gene TRBD1, 6 bases. The CDR3 loop spans 17 amino acids. The germline CDR1 and CDR2 sequences are LNHNV and YYDKDF (reference sequence). Trimming took off 2 bases at V and 4 bases at J, with 20 bases between the two ends. CDR3 DNA: TGTGCCACCAGCAGAATTTCCGGGACAACCCTTGGCTATGGCTACACCTTC. Its translation: CATSRISGTTLGYGYTF.

The chain employs TRBV5-1 and TRBJ2-3; TRBD1 matches 8 bases. CDR3 length: 16 residues. With 0 bases clipped from V and 1 base from J, the junction kept 4 bases outside the gene matches. Germline lookup yields CDR1 SGHRS and CDR2 YFSETQ. The DNA for the CDR3 is TGCGCCAGCAGCTTGGTCGCGACAGGGGGCACAGATACGCAGTATTTT. As protein: CASSLVATGGTDTQYF.

J is TRBJ1-4 and V is TRBV6-5; D gene unclear. Trimming pared 7 bases from V and 10 bases from J, leaving 16 bases between. The CDR3 consists of 13 residues. CDR1 is MNHEY and CDR2 is SVGAGI in the germline V gene. The CDR3 coding sequence is TGTGCCAGCAAGACCGAGGAGTCCGGAAAACTGTTTTTT. This sequence encodes CASKTEESGKLFF.

This chain uses TRBV27 with TRBJ1-4; unclear D gene. CDR3 length: 14 residues. CDR1 and CDR2 from the germline V gene are MNHEY and SMNVEV (reference sequence). V was cut by 5 bases and J by 7 bases, with 14 bases left in between. The CDR3 here is CASSPGIMAEKLFF. The CDR3 region has the DNA TGTGCCAGCAGTCCAGGTATTATGGCTGAAAAACTGTTTTTT.

This clone was seen a handful of times. The chain uses TRBV30 and TRBJ1-5; D might be TRBD1 (6 bases). The germline CDR1 and CDR2 sequences are GTSNPN and SVGIG (reference sequence). V was shortened by 0 bases and J by 2 bases, with 20 bases between the two germline ends. The CDR3 extends over 18 amino acids. CDR3 nucleotide sequence: TGTGCCTGGAGTGTACGCGGGGGGGGCCAGGGAGGCAATCAGCCCCAGCATTTT. Translating it yields CAWSVRGGGQGGNQPQHF. The entire variable domain, with the rest obtained from reference TRBV30 and TRBJ1-5, is as follows: SQTIHQWPATLVQPVGSPLSLECTVEGTSNPNLYWYRQAAGRGLQLLFYSVGIGQISSEVPQNLSASRPQDRQFILSSKKLLLSDSGFYLCAWSVRGGGQGGNQPQHFGDGTRLSIL.

This clone showed up just once. Other DNA variants within this sample encode the same CDR3. The chain is built from TRBV19 and TRBJ2-7; TRBD2 matches 8 bases. CDR1 is LNHDA and CDR2 is SQIVND in the germline V gene (reference sequence). This CDR3 contains 14 residues. J gave up 3 bases and V 3 bases, and 4 bases lay outside the gene matches. CDR3 protein: CASSMAGGSYEQYF. In DNA, the CDR3 is TGTGCCAGTAGTATGGCGGGAGGAAGCTACGAGCAGTACTTC.

The chain joins TRBV28 to TRBJ1-5; TRBD1 aligns across 8 bases. CDR3 size: 14 residues. CDR1 MDHEN and CDR2 SYDVKM come from the germline V gene. V lost 3 bases to trimming and J lost 5 bases; unmatched junction nucleotides: 3. In DNA form, the CDR3 reads TGTGCCAGCAGTTTCAGGGGGCCGGATCAGCCCCAGCATTTT. Its protein is CASSFRGPDQPQHF. The whole variable domain, remainder taken from reference TRBV28 and TRBJ1-5, is DVKVTQSSRYLVKRTGEKVFLECVQDMDHENMFWYRQDPGLGLRLIYFSYDVKMKEKGDIPEGYSVSREKKERFSLILESASTNQTSMYLCASSFRGPDQPQHFGDGTRLSIL.

The V call is TRBV19, the J call TRBJ1-2; D may be TRBD1 (5 bases). The CDR3 consists of 13 residues. The ends were cut back, 5 bases at V and 4 bases at J, with 11 bases in the middle. Germline assignment: CDR1 LNHDA and CDR2 SQIVND (reference sequence). CDR3 in DNA: TGTGCCAGTAGTGTGGGACTGACCTATGGCTACACCTTC. As protein: CASSVGLTYGYTF.

Only one count was recorded for this clone. This chain links TRBV5-6 with TRBJ1-2; weak D call: TRBD1 (6 bases). Germline V lookup: CDR1 SGHDT, CDR2 YYEEEE. The germline V and J ends were trimmed by 0 bases and 0 bases, with 12 bases remaining between them. The CDR3 loop spans 16 amino acids. CDR3 amino acids: CASSLEGRGPNYGYTF. CDR3 nucleotides: TGTGCCAGCAGCTTGGAGGGCCGGGGGCCTAACTATGGCTACACCTTC.

This chain joins TRBV5-6 and TRBJ2-7; D remains unclear. CDR1 and CDR2 (germline): SGHDT, YYEEEE. Trimming removed 1 base at V and 2 bases at J, with 7 bases between. The CDR3 extends over 13 amino acids. The CDR3 loop is CASSLTDTYEQYF. DNA of the CDR3: TGTGCCAGCAGCTTGACCGACACCTACGAGCAGTACTTC.

This clone was counted a single time. The J gene is TRBJ2-1, the V gene TRBV4-1; 11 positions match TRBD1. Germline V lookup: CDR1 MGHRA, CDR2 YSYEKL. CDR3 size: 15 residues. The V segment lost 2 bases and the J segment 8 bases; nucleotides outside the gene matches: 5. CDR3 sequence: CASSQSDRGLDEQFF. CDR3 coding DNA: TGCGCCAGCAGCCAATCGGACAGGGGGCTTGATGAGCAGTTCTTC.

The chain joins TRBV4-3 to TRBJ2-4, with D possibly being TRBD1 (6 bases). Trimming left V 0 bases short and J 0 bases short, with 15 bases between. Germline loops: CDR1 LGHNA, CDR2 YSLEER. This CDR3 comprises 18 residues. The CDR3 DNA follows: TGCGCCAGCAGCCAAGAACGACAGGCGCCCCTAGCCAAAAACATTCAGTACTTC. This codes for CASSQERQAPLAKNIQYF.

The V and J genes are TRBV27 and TRBJ2-7, with D perhaps TRBD1 (5 bases). V shed 5 bases and J shed 1 base, with 12 bases lying between them. The CDR3 extends over 14 amino acids. Germline CDR1 is MNHEY and CDR2 is SMNVEV (reference sequence). The CDR3 spells CASSINRFSYEQYF. The CDR3 coding sequence is TGTGCCAGCAGTATAAACAGGTTTTCCTACGAGCAGTACTTC.

This clone was counted a single time. This chain connects TRBV4-2 to TRBJ1-4; 11 nucleotides align to TRBD1. CDR3 length: 16 amino acids. CDR1 LGHNA and CDR2 YNFKEQ come from the germline V gene. Germline trimming cut 4 bases from V and 7 bases from J; bases unmatched to any gene: 8. The CDR3 DNA reads TGTGCCAGCAGCCCTGGACAGGGGGCGGGGAGTGAAAAACTGTTTTTT. This sequence encodes CASSPGQGAGSEKLFF.

The chain is built from TRBV11-2 and TRBJ1-1; D is undetermined. Germline V CDR1 and CDR2: SGHAT, FQNNGV. Between the trimmed V and J ends, which lost 0 bases and 8 bases, there was a span of 1 base. The CDR3 covers 10 residues. In DNA, the CDR3 is TGTGCCAGCAGCTTAGAGGAAGCTTTCTTT. Its protein is CASSLEEAFF.

The gene calls are TRBV9 and TRBJ1-3, with D unresolved. V was pared by 0 bases and J by 4 bases, with 8 bases between. This CDR3 contains 14 residues. Germline V gene lookup returns CDR1 SGDLS and CDR2 YYNGEE. Here the CDR3 DNA reads TGTGCCAGCAGCGTAGAGGATAGGGGAAACACCATATATTTT. It specifies CASSVEDRGNTIYF.

The J gene is TRBJ2-5, the V gene TRBV11-2, with TRBD1 matching 8 bases. Germline CDR1 is SGHAT and CDR2 is FQNNGV. Unmatched junction bases numbered 12, after V lost 1 base and J lost 5 bases. The CDR3 extends over 17 amino acids. The CDR3, as DNA: TGTGCCAGCAGCTTAGGTCGTCGGACAGGGTTGTACGAGACCCAGTACTTC. Amino acid sequence: CASSLGRRTGLYETQYF.

V usage is TRBV11-3 and J usage is TRBJ2-5; 9 nucleotides match TRBD2. Germline trimming cut 5 bases from V and 5 bases from J; bases unmatched to any gene: 9. Germline values: CDR1 SGHNT, CDR2 YENEEA. The CDR3 length is 15 residues. In DNA form, the CDR3 reads TGTGCCAGCAGCCCCGGCGGGCGGGAGGGTGAGACCCAGTACTTC. It yields the protein CASSPGGREGETQYF.

This chain connects TRBV18 to TRBJ1-1; maybe TRBD1 (5 bases). V lost 3 bases and J 7 bases, leaving 15 bases between the germline ends. Germline CDR1 KGHSH, CDR2 LQKENI. This CDR3 region has 14 residues. The CDR3 protein is CASSPSRGKGEAFF. The CDR3 region has the DNA TGTGCCAGCTCACCCTCGAGGGGTAAGGGTGAAGCTTTCTTT. The whole variable domain, filled in from reference TRBV18 and TRBJ1-1, reads NAGVMQNPRHLVRRRGQEARLRCSPMKGHSHVYWYRQLPEEGLKFMVYLQKENIIDESGMPKERFSAEFPKEGPSILRIQQVVRGDSAAYFCASSPSRGKGEAFFGQGTRLTVV.

The chain links TRBV29-1 to TRBJ2-3; 9 positions agree with TRBD1. Germline loops: CDR1 SQVTM, CDR2 ANQGSEA. This CDR3 has 16 amino acids. Trimming cost V 0 bases and J 3 bases; bases outside gene matches: 7. The CDR3 DNA follows: TGCAGCGTTGAAGACGGGACAGGGTCAAGAACAGATACGCAGTATTTT. Translation: CSVEDGTGSRTDTQYF.